This T cell receptor (beta chain) derives from a study of OX40 agonist ivuxolimab in advanced cancers. Background on the study: Treatment received earlier with anti-PD-1, anti-PD-L1 or anti-CTLA-4 agents was allowed, and less than 45% had some. Notes on the study in general: Normalized T-cell clonal expansion was also low in some nonresponders.

The length of the CDR3 is 14 residues. The germline gives CDR1 GTSNPN, CDR2 SVGIG (reference sequence). V lost 2 bases, J lost 4 bases, and 12 bases lay in between. Using immunoSEQ multiplex PCR, the repertoire was profiled, and TCRdb retains in-frame clones only, with some absent. The data hold 30,000 to 40,000 clones, with roughly nine tenths observed a single time. Of note for this clone: Its antigen is undetermined.

The clonotype was recovered from an adult with an advanced solid tumor such as melanoma, head and neck, liver or kidney cancer. The chain couples TRBV30 to TRBJ1-3, with D unclear. Sequenced material: CD4+ or CD8+ T cells sorted from blood, taken in a trial of the OX40 agonist ivuxolimab. The CDR3 DNA reads as TGTGCCTGGAGTCCCGGGGTGTCGGGAAACACCATATATTTT. Protein: CAWSPGVSGNTIYF.